The sample holds one count of the clone carrying this T cell receptor (beta chain). The antigen remains undetermined. TCRdb's table, derived via immunoSEQ multiplex PCR, lists solely in-frame clones and lacks some. The sample yields 2 million to 2.5 million clones, 90% to 97% seen once. This record comes from a study of shared clonotypes between healthy human individuals. This CDR3 contains 16 residues. Per the germline V gene, CDR1 is MNHEY and CDR2 is SMNVEV (reference sequence). The ends lost 4 bases at V and 4 bases at J; junction bases unmatched: 5. Whole-study results and caveats: Genetic and exposure-history diversity was limited by the few donors.

Input material: naive CD4+ T cells sorted from blood. Subset specified: CD45RA+ positively selected. This receptor was taken from a man aged 18 to 30 in good health. The V gene is TRBV27, the J gene TRBJ2-7, with 15 bases matching TRBD2. The CDR3 DNA sequence: TGTGCCAGCAGTTCCGGGACTAGCGGGAGGAGGTACGAGCAGTACTTC. Protein sequence: CASSSGTSGRRYEQYF.